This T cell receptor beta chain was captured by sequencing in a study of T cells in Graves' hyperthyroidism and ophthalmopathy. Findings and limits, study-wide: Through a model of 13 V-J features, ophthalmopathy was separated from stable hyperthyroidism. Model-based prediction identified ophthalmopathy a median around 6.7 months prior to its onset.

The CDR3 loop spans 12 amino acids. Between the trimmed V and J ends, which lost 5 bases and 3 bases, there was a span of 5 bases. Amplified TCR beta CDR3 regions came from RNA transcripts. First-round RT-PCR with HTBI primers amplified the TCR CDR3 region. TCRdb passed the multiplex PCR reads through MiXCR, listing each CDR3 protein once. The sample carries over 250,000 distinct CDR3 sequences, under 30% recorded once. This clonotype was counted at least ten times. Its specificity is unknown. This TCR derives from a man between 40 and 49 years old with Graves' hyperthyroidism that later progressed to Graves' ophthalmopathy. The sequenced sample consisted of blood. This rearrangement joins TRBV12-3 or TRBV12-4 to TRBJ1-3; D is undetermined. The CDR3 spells CASSPGGNTIYF. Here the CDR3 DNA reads TGTGCCAGCAGTCCGGGTGGAAACACCATATATTTT.